One T cell receptor beta chain is described in this entry. This sample was included in a study of shared clonotypes between healthy human individuals. V lost 5 bases to trimming and J lost 4 bases, with 16 bases between them. The CDR3 has 15 amino acids. Per germline, CDR1 MDHEN and CDR2 SYDVKM. Assay: immunoSEQ multiplex PCR; the TCRdb copy retains only in-frame clones and omits some. In the table there are 2 million to 3 million clones, roughly 93% of which are singletons. The sequence derives from a man aged 18 to 29 in good health. Some clones in this sample may be carry-over from other donors' samples. Sample: naive CD4+ T cells from PBMCs. Subset in this sample: CD45RA+ positively selected. The V call is TRBV28, the J call TRBJ2-3; the D gene could be TRBD1 or TRBD2 (5 bases each). In DNA form, the CDR3 reads TGTGCCAGCAGTAAGGGACGAGCTACGGCAGATACGCAGTATTTT. Its protein product is CASSKGRATADTQYF.